This TCR beta chain was recorded in a study of response to subunit inactivated influenza vaccine. The CDR3 contains 12 residues. Trimming removed 10 bases from V and 2 bases from J; junction bases left unmatched: 3. The V gene's germline CDR1 is SNHLY and CDR2 FYNNEI. TCRdb fed the RT-PCR reads into MiXCR, producing one record per CDR3 protein. Of around 850,000 distinct CDR3 sequences in the sample, 18% were seen once. Sample: PBMCs from blood, taken 5 days after vaccination. This receptor was identified in a man between 45 and 60 years old who received an inactivated influenza vaccine. This chain joins TRBV2 and TRBJ2-7; 9 bases fit TRBD1. The CDR3 sequence: CATRTGAYEQYF. The DNA of the CDR3 is TGTGCCACCCGGACAGGGGCCTACGAGCAGTACTTC.